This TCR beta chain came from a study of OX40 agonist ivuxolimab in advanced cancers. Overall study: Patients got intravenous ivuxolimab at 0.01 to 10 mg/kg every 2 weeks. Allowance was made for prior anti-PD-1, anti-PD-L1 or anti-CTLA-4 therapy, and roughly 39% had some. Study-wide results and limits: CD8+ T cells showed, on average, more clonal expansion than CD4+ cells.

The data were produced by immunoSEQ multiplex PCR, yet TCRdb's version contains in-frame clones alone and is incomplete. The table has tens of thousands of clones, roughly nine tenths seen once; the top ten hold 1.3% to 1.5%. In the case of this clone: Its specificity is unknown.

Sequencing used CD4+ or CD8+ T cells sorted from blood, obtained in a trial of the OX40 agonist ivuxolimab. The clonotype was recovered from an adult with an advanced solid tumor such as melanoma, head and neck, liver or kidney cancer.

DNA for the CDR3: TGTGCCAGCAGGCCCTGGGGCAGGGCCCAATTAAAAAACATTCAGTACTTC. Encoded protein: CASRPWGRAQLKNIQYF. The J gene is TRBJ2-4, the V gene TRBV11-2; D is possibly TRBD1 (5 bases). Trimming shortened V by 6 bases and J by 4 bases, and 22 bases separated the two germline ends. The CDR3 runs 17 residues. Germline CDR1 reads SGHAT; CDR2 reads FQNNGV.